This TCR beta chain was documented in a study of PD-1 blockade in classical Hodgkin lymphoma. Study observations and caveats: Exclusion applied to patients who initiated nivolumab less than 1 year following ASCT.

V shed 1 base and J shed 5 bases, with 15 bases lying between them. CDR3 size: 14 residues. The germline gives CDR1 SQVTM, CDR2 ANQGSEA. Turning to this clone: Its target is unknown.

Relapse was seen in all patients after autologous stem cell transplantation, and brentuximab vedotin exposure was variable. Isolated CD8+ T cells were derived from thawed PBMCs through magnetic negative selection. Sequencing was performed with immunoSEQ multiplex PCR; in TCRdb, only in-frame clones are kept and a portion is missing. The sample holds fewer than 3,000 clones, around 71% seen once. This receptor was obtained from a human donor with classical Hodgkin lymphoma. This sample comprised CD8+ T cells from blood, obtained at baseline. The chain is built from TRBV29-1 and TRBJ2-7, with a possible D match to TRBD2 (6 bases). DNA of the CDR3: TGCAGCGTTGAAGTGCGGGGTCAAGGGGACGAGCAGTACTTC. Residues: CSVEVRGQGDEQYF.